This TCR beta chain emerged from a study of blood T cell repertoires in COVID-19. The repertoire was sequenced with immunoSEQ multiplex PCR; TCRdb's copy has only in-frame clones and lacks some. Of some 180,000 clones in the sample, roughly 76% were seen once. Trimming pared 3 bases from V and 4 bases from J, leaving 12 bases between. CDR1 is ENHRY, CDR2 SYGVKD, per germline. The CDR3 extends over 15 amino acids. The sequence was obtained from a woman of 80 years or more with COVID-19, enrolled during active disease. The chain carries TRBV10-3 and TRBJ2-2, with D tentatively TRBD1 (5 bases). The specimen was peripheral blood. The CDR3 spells CAISEKTASTGELFF. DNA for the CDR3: TGTGCCATCAGTGAAAAGACAGCGAGCACCGGGGAGCTGTTTTTT.